The 29 T cell receptor beta chains below were found in one sample sequenced in a study of cytotoxic CD8 clonotypes in ibrutinib-treated CLL. Sequencing was performed with immunoSEQ multiplex PCR; in TCRdb, only in-frame clones are kept and a portion is missing. The data contain roughly 150,000 clones, 76% of them singletons. This sample comprised PBMCs, obtained after 24 months of ibrutinib treatment. Source of these receptors: a human donor with chronic lymphocytic leukemia.

Only a few counts were recorded for this clone. The chain links TRBV28 to TRBJ1-6, with 7 bases fitting TRBD1. CDR1 and CDR2 (germline): MDHEN, SYDVKM. The CDR3 spans 13 residues. The V gene end was trimmed by 9 bases and the J gene end by 7 bases; junction bases not matched to a gene: 6. As DNA, the CDR3 is TGTGCCAGTGGGACAGCGAGCAATTCACCCCTCCACTTT. Amino acids: CASGTASNSPLHF.

This clone was seen a handful of times. This sequence joins TRBV27 and TRBJ1-2, with D possibly TRBD1 on 6 matching bases. The V gene's germline CDR1 is MNHEY and CDR2 SMNVEV (reference sequence). This CDR3 region has 13 residues. V was shortened by 5 bases and J by 4 bases, with 11 bases between the two germline ends. The CDR3 region is CASSPKDSYGYTF. The CDR3, as DNA: TGTGCCAGCAGTCCGAAGGACAGCTATGGCTACACCTTC.

This sequence joins TRBV6-1 and TRBJ2-7, with TRBD2 as a possible D gene (6 bases). The germline CDR1 and CDR2 sequences are MNHNS and SASEGT. The CDR3 contains 14 residues. Trimming left V 3 bases short and J 3 bases short, with 12 bases between. The CDR3: CASSDRGVSYEQYF. CDR3 coding DNA: TGTGCCAGCAGTGACCGCGGGGTTAGCTACGAGCAGTACTTC.

The chain combines TRBV9 with TRBJ1-6; unclear D gene. The V gene lost 0 bases and the J gene lost 6 bases, with 7 bases spanning the gap. The V gene's germline CDR1 is SGDLS and CDR2 YYNGEE. The CDR3 covers 14 residues. The DNA for the CDR3 is TGTGCCAGCAGCGTAGGGGCAGGTAATTCACCCCTCCACTTT. Residues: CASSVGAGNSPLHF.

V usage is TRBV30 and J usage is TRBJ1-6; D unresolved. Germline-derived CDR1 and CDR2 are GTSNPN and SVGIG (reference sequence). The V end lost 1 base, the J end lost 0 bases, and 13 bases lay between the germline ends. This CDR3 region has 17 residues. CDR3 nucleotide sequence: TGTGCCTGGAGTGGCGGGCGGACCAGCTCCTATAATTCACCCCTCCACTTT. Translating it yields CAWSGGRTSSYNSPLHF.

There are many counts of this clone. This chain uses TRBV9 with TRBJ2-5; D gene uncertain. Trimming left V 6 bases short and J 2 bases short, with 14 bases between. Germline CDR1 reads SGDLS; CDR2 reads YYNGEE. The CDR3 length is 14 residues. The CDR3 region is CASTRGYLQETQYF. In DNA, the CDR3 is TGTGCCAGCACCCGCGGCTACCTTCAAGAGACCCAGTACTTC.

This chain uses TRBV28 with TRBJ2-7; D uncertain. The V gene lost 5 bases and the J gene lost 9 bases, with 14 bases spanning the gap. The CDR3 runs to 12 residues. In germline, CDR1 is MDHEN, CDR2 SYDVKM. DNA for the CDR3: TGTGCCAGCAGTCCCGACGGGTCGCGGCAGTACTTC. Residues: CASSPDGSRQYF.

The rearrangement links TRBV19 to TRBJ1-5; no firm D call. Trimming pared 0 bases from V and 7 bases from J, leaving 13 bases between. There are 15 residues in the CDR3. Germline V lookup: CDR1 LNHDA, CDR2 SQIVND (reference sequence). This chain's CDR3 is CASSIDLSRGQPQHF. CDR3 DNA: TGTGCCAGTAGTATAGATCTATCCCGAGGCCAGCCCCAGCATTTT.

This clone was counted once. This rearrangement joins TRBV19 to TRBJ1-2; D uncertain. CDR1 is LNHDA, CDR2 SQIVND, per germline (reference sequence). V was shortened by 7 bases and J by 7 bases, with 25 bases between the two germline ends. The CDR3 length is 16 residues. The CDR3 region has the DNA TGTGCCAGTACCAGTCGTCTTGGCAGACCTCTCCCTGGCTACACCTTC. It translates to CASTSRLGRPLPGYTF. The full variable domain, completed using reference TRBV19 and TRBJ1-2, is DGGITQSPKYLFRKEGQNVTLSCEQNLNHDAMYWYRQDPGQGLRLIYYSQIVNDFQKGDIAEGYSVSREKKESFPLTVTSAQKNPTAFYLCASTSRLGRPLPGYTFGSGTRLTVV.

The J gene is TRBJ2-5, the V gene TRBV7-3; D might be TRBD1 or TRBD2, each matching 5 bases. Germline CDR1 and CDR2: SGHTA and FQGTGA. This CDR3 spans 15 amino acids. Trimming pared 4 bases from V and 5 bases from J, leaving 17 bases between. CDR3 protein: CASSWIPGPLETQYF. The CDR3 nucleotides are TGTGCCAGCAGCTGGATCCCGGGACCCCTCGAGACCCAGTACTTC.

The genes are TRBV12-5 and TRBJ2-1, with D possibly matching TRBD2 (6 bases). Trimming removed 6 bases from V and 6 bases from J, with 9 bases in between. This CDR3 has 12 amino acids. Germline V lookup: CDR1 LGHNT, CDR2 FRNRAP. Written as DNA, the CDR3 is TGTGCTAGTGGCCTGGAGGGCAATGAGCAGTTCTTC. It encodes CASGLEGNEQFF.

In its sample, this clone was seen a few times. The chain couples TRBV27 to TRBJ1-1; 8 bases agree with TRBD1. CDR1 is MNHEY, CDR2 SMNVEV, per germline (reference sequence). This CDR3 region has 15 residues. The V segment lost 3 bases and the J segment 1 base; nucleotides outside the gene matches: 4. The chain's CDR3 is CASSLGRGRNTEAFF. CDR3 nucleotides: TGTGCCAGCAGTTTGGGCAGGGGGCGGAACACTGAAGCTTTCTTT.

This clone came up once. This sequence joins TRBV19 and TRBJ2-2; no definite D call. The CDR3 is 14 residues long. Deletions cut 5 bases from V and 2 bases from J, with 9 bases between. Per germline, CDR1 LNHDA and CDR2 SQIVND (reference sequence). The CDR3 loop reads CASSPHTNTGELFF. The CDR3 region has the DNA TGTGCCAGTAGTCCCCACACTAACACCGGGGAGCTGTTTTTT.

V gene TRBV5-1 combines with J gene TRBJ2-5; no clear D. The length of the CDR3 is 15 residues. The germline gives CDR1 SGHRS, CDR2 YFSETQ. Trimming left V 2 bases short and J 5 bases short, with 16 bases between. CDR3 DNA sequence: TGCGCCAGCAGCTTTAGGAACAGAGCCGAGGAGACCCAGTACTTC. Amino acid sequence: CASSFRNRAEETQYF.

The rearrangement uses TRBV7-7 and TRBJ2-7; perhaps TRBD1 as D (6 bases). This CDR3 has 14 residues. The germline V gene has CDR1 SSHAT and CDR2 FNYEAQ (reference sequence). The V and J ends lost 5 bases and 4 bases respectively, with 15 bases between them. Here the CDR3 DNA reads TGTGCCAGCAGCAGAACCGACAGGCCTTACGAGCAGTACTTC. It specifies CASSRTDRPYEQYF.

This rearrangement joins TRBV18 to TRBJ2-1; 7 bases align to TRBD2. CDR3 size: 15 residues. Germline CDR1 is KGHSH and CDR2 is LQKENI. V was pared by 6 bases and J by 2 bases, with 7 bases of the junction left unmatched. CDR3 coding DNA: TGTGCCAGCTCCCCAACTAGCGACCCCTACAATGAGCAGTTCTTC. Translating gives CASSPTSDPYNEQFF.

The chain combines TRBV4-1 with TRBJ2-7; TRBD2 agrees at 8 bases. Unmatched junction bases numbered 23, after V lost 4 bases and J lost 6 bases. Germline-derived CDR1 and CDR2 are MGHRA and YSYEKL. The CDR3 is 19 residues long. The CDR3 reads CASSLRQRETPREPTEQYF. The CDR3 region has the DNA TGCGCCAGCAGCCTTAGGCAGCGGGAGACCCCCAGAGAGCCTACCGAGCAGTACTTC.

The V gene is TRBV11-3, the J gene TRBJ2-7, with TRBD1 matching over 8 bases. Trimming cost V 1 base and J 5 bases; bases outside gene matches: 7. This CDR3 comprises 15 residues. Germline CDR1 is SGHNT and CDR2 is YENEEA. The CDR3 DNA follows: TGTGCCAGCAGCTTAGGGGCAGGGGGCCCCGACGAGCAGTACTTC. Translating it yields CASSLGAGGPDEQYF.

V and J are TRBV4-3 and TRBJ1-4, with D unresolved. Germline V gives CDR1 LGHNA, CDR2 YSLEER. Trimming shortened V by 1 base and J by 7 bases, and 16 bases separated the two germline ends. The CDR3 is 16 residues long. The CDR3 sequence: CASSQGVRVVGEKLFF. The CDR3 bases are TGCGCCAGCAGCCAAGGAGTCCGGGTCGTCGGTGAAAAACTGTTTTTT.

The rearrangement uses TRBV4-1 and TRBJ2-5; a possible D gene is TRBD2 (6 bases). CDR3 length equals 14 residues. With 1 base removed from V and 5 bases from J, the gap between germline ends came to 11 bases. The germline V gene encodes CDR1 MGHRA and CDR2 YSYEKL. The CDR3 sequence: CASSQVGGLETQYF. The CDR3 nucleotides are TGCGCCAGCAGCCAAGTAGGAGGGTTGGAGACCCAGTACTTC.

The CDR3 sequence is CATTRTGTQTGNTIYF. The CDR3 DNA sequence: TGTGCCACCACCAGGACCGGGACACAAACTGGAAACACCATATATTTT. The V gene is TRBV2, the J gene TRBJ1-3, with D possibly being TRBD1 (6 bases). Germline V gene data show CDR1 as SNHLY and CDR2 as FYNNEI. Trimming left V 10 bases short and J 2 bases short, with 21 bases between. The CDR3 loop spans 16 amino acids.

For the CDR3, the DNA is TGTGCCTGGAGTGACGTGAGGGGTGTCAATCAGCCCCAGCATTTT. Protein sequence: CAWSDVRGVNQPQHF. The genes are TRBV30 and TRBJ1-5; the D gene is possibly TRBD1 (5 bases). Germline V gene data show CDR1 as GTSNPN and CDR2 as SVGIG (reference sequence). The V and J ends lost 1 base and 3 bases respectively, with 13 bases between them. There are 15 residues in the CDR3.

This clone was counted between two and nine times. The genes are TRBV28 and TRBJ2-2; 11 bases fit TRBD2. J lost 6 bases, V lost 6 bases, and 6 bases had no gene match. The CDR3 length is 15 residues. CDR1 is MDHEN and CDR2 is SYDVKM in the germline V gene. CDR3 sequence reads: CASRPELAGAGELFF. For the CDR3, the DNA is TGTGCCAGCAGGCCAGAACTAGCGGGAGCCGGGGAGCTGTTTTTT.

The chain has TRBV4-1 and TRBJ1-5; D is perhaps TRBD1 (5 bases). Germline V gene sequence: CDR1 MGHRA, CDR2 YSYEKL. The CDR3 runs to 14 residues. Trimming stripped 6 bases from V and 6 bases from J, with 15 bases between. Here the CDR3 reads CASSPDSQRQPQHF. The CDR3 DNA sequence: TGCGCCAGCAGTCCAGACAGCCAACGTCAGCCCCAGCATTTT.

The chain carries TRBV7-2 and TRBJ2-3; D is unresolved. CDR1 is SGHTA and CDR2 is FQGNSA in the germline V gene. Between the trimmed V and J ends, which lost 1 base and 3 bases, there was a span of 8 bases. CDR3 length: 14 residues. The CDR3 bases are TGTGCCAGCAGCTTAGGGGATGTTACAGATACGCAGTATTTT. Amino acids: CASSLGDVTDTQYF.

This clone was counted only a few times. This chain links TRBV11-3 with TRBJ2-2, with TRBD2 as a possible D gene (6 bases). V was clipped by 5 bases and J by 6 bases, with 13 bases between them. The germline V gene has CDR1 SGHNT and CDR2 YENEEA. CDR3 length: 14 residues. CDR3 DNA sequence: TGTGCCAGCAGCCCCGCCCGGGGGTCCGGGGAGCTGTTTTTT. Amino acid sequence: CASSPARGSGELFF. The complete variable domain, with remaining parts taken from reference TRBV11-3 and TRBJ2-2, reads EAGVVQSPRYKIIEKKQPVAFWCNPISGHNTLYWYLQNLGQGPELLIRYENEEAVDDSQLPKDRFSAERLKGVDSTLKIQPAELGDSAVYLCASSPARGSGELFFGEGSRLTVL.

This clone turned up a few times. The chain is built from TRBV27 and TRBJ2-1, with TRBD1 matching over 7 bases. Trimming removed 5 bases from V and 7 bases from J; junction bases left unmatched: 17. The CDR3 spans 17 residues. Germline V lookup: CDR1 MNHEY, CDR2 SMNVEV (reference sequence). CDR3 sequence reads: CASSPREYNRGRNEQFF. As DNA, the CDR3 is TGTGCCAGCAGTCCCCGAGAATACAACAGGGGAAGGAATGAGCAGTTCTTC.

The V gene is TRBV28, the J gene TRBJ1-1, with D unclear. Germline CDR1 is MDHEN and CDR2 is SYDVKM. The CDR3 is made up of 11 amino acids. V was trimmed by 6 bases and J by 7 bases, leaving 9 bases between them. CDR3 in DNA: TGTGCCAGCAGCTACCCAGTTGAAGCTTTCTTT. The encoded protein is CASSYPVEAFF.

This clone was seen only a few times. The chain couples TRBV27 to TRBJ1-2; no definite D call. CDR3 size: 15 residues. Looked up from germline, CDR1 is MNHEY and CDR2 is SMNVEV (reference sequence). V dropped 6 bases and J dropped 2 bases, with 16 bases sitting between them. The CDR3 DNA reads as TGTGCCAGCAGCCGGGCCACTAACCTGAACTATGGCTACACCTTC. It is translated as CASSRATNLNYGYTF.